This TCR beta chain was retrieved from a study of shared clonotypes between healthy human individuals. At the level of the study: Per-donor plates numbered three CD4 naive, three CD4 memory, two CD8 naive and one CD8 memory.

Method: immunoSEQ multiplex PCR; TCRdb's copy keeps in-frame clones and lacks some. This repertoire shows roughly 2.1 million clones, 85% to 95% found once; its top ten account for around 1.7%. Between the trimmed V and J ends, which lost 1 base and 1 base, there was a span of 5 bases. CDR3 size: 14 residues. Per the germline V gene, CDR1 is MGHRA and CDR2 is YSYEKL. General study results and limits: The naive CD4 repertoires of several donors were compared, and around 4.9% of clonotypes were shared.

Selected positively for CCR7 and CD45RO-negative, naive CD8 cells excluded terminally differentiated effector memory CD45RA+ cells. Regarding this clone: Its specificity is unknown. The same CDR3 also results from other DNA sequences found in this sample.

The chain joins TRBV4-1 to TRBJ1-5; D not certain. The sequence derives from a man younger than 35 in good health. Some clones in this sample may be carry-over from other donors' samples. The source material was naive CD8+ T cells from PBMCs. The CDR3 nucleotides are TGCGCCAGCAGCCAAGTTGACAGCAATCAGCCCCAGCATTTT. It specifies CASSQVDSNQPQHF.